Listed here are 31 T cell receptor beta chains from one sample, sequenced in a study of blood T cell repertoires in COVID-19. TCRdb's copy holds only in-frame clones and misses some; the assay was immunoSEQ multiplex PCR. The sample records about 360,000 clones, around 87% being singletons. The sequenced material came from PBMCs or T cells enriched from blood (not recorded which). The receptor source for this set is a man aged 35-49 years in a cohort exposed to, infected with or recovered from COVID-19 (not recorded which).

The rearrangement uses TRBV2 and TRBJ1-5, with D tentatively TRBD1 (6 bases). CDR3 length: 13 amino acids. The germline gives CDR1 SNHLY, CDR2 FYNNEI. V was pared by 6 bases and J by 3 bases, with 9 bases between. The DNA of the CDR3 is TGTGCCAGCAGGACAGGTTACAATCAGCCCCAGCATTTT. Encoded protein: CASRTGYNQPQHF.

The chain links TRBV5-1 to TRBJ2-6; maybe TRBD1 (6 bases). The V end lost 0 bases, the J end lost 2 bases, and 12 bases lay between the germline ends. CDR3 length: 17 residues. Germline CDR1 SGHRS, CDR2 YFSETQ. CDR3 sequence: CASSLDREGAGANVLTF. The DNA for the CDR3 is TGCGCCAGCAGCTTGGACAGGGAAGGGGCTGGGGCCAACGTCCTGACTTTC.

This clone was found a few times. J is TRBJ1-4 and V is TRBV30, with TRBD1 matching 7 bases. CDR1 GTSNPN and CDR2 SVGIG come from the germline V gene (reference sequence). The CDR3 has 15 residues. With 1 base clipped from V and 7 bases from J, the junction kept 9 bases outside the gene matches. The chain's CDR3 is CAWSAKQGPGEKLFF. The CDR3 DNA follows: TGTGCCTGGAGTGCTAAACAGGGGCCAGGTGAAAAACTGTTTTTT. Full variable domain (rest looked up from reference TRBV30 and TRBJ1-4): SQTIHQWPATLVQPVGSPLSLECTVEGTSNPNLYWYRQAAGRGLQLLFYSVGIGQISSEVPQNLSASRPQDRQFILSSKKLLLSDSGFYLCAWSAKQGPGEKLFFGSGTQLSVL.

The rearrangement joins TRBV19 to TRBJ2-1; D unresolved. The CDR3 contains 17 residues. V was pared by 7 bases and J by 0 bases, with 19 bases between. CDR1 and CDR2 from the germline V gene are LNHDA and SQIVND (reference sequence). The CDR3 coding sequence is TGTGCCAGTACCTCATTCGCCGCCCTGAGCTCCTACAATGAGCAGTTCTTC. Translating it yields CASTSFAALSSYNEQFF. Supplemented by reference TRBV19 and TRBJ2-1, the full variable domain reads DGGITQSPKYLFRKEGQNVTLSCEQNLNHDAMYWYRQDPGQGLRLIYYSQIVNDFQKGDIAEGYSVSREKKESFPLTVTSAQKNPTAFYLCASTSFAALSSYNEQFFGPGTRLTVL.

The V gene is TRBV5-4, the J gene TRBJ2-1; maybe TRBD2 (5 bases). Trimming removed 2 bases at V and 3 bases at J, with 6 bases between. Germline CDR1 and CDR2: SGHNT and YYREEE (reference sequence). The CDR3 runs 13 residues. CDR3 residues: CASSFTSYNEQFF. Written as DNA, the CDR3 is TGTGCCAGCAGCTTTACTAGCTACAATGAGCAGTTCTTC.

This chain uses TRBV11-2 with TRBJ1-3; 7 bases agree with TRBD1. CDR3 size: 15 residues. Germline CDR1 and CDR2: SGHAT and FQNNGV. J was trimmed by 0 bases and V by 4 bases; bases with no gene match: 3. In DNA form, the CDR3 reads TGTGCCAGCAGCTCGACAGGGCTCTCTGGAAACACCATATATTTT. It is translated as CASSSTGLSGNTIYF. Full variable domain (missing parts from reference TRBV11-2 and TRBJ1-3): EAGVAQSPRYKIIEKRQSVAFWCNPISGHATLYWYQQILGQGPKLLIQFQNNGVVDDSQLPKDRFSAERLKGVDSTLKIQPAKLEDSAVYLCASSSTGLSGNTIYFGEGSWLTVV.

The chain couples TRBV6-1 to TRBJ1-3; D is undetermined. Germline V gene lookup returns CDR1 MNHNS and CDR2 SASEGT. V dropped 0 bases and J dropped 0 bases, with 9 bases sitting between them. The CDR3 covers 16 residues. The CDR3 nucleotides are TGTGCCAGCAGTGAAGCGCTCGGAGTCTCTGGAAACACCATATATTTT. Translating gives CASSEALGVSGNTIYF.

This chain uses TRBV28 with TRBJ1-2, with D perhaps matching TRBD1 (6 bases). Trimming left V 3 bases short and J 5 bases short, with 22 bases between. The germline V gene has CDR1 MDHEN and CDR2 SYDVKM. This CDR3 has 17 residues. The CDR3 coding sequence is TGTGCCAGCAGTTTTTTGTTCGGGAAGGATAGGGGGTATGGCTACACCTTC. Its protein is CASSFLFGKDRGYGYTF.

The chain uses TRBV5-5 and TRBJ1-3; D is unresolved. Deletions cut 2 bases from V and 0 bases from J, with 15 bases between. Germline V gene lookup returns CDR1 SGHKS and CDR2 YYEKEE (reference sequence). This CDR3 has 17 residues. The CDR3 DNA sequence: TGTGCCAGCAGCTTCGATAACAGATCAGGCTCTGGAAACACCATATATTTT. This encodes CASSFDNRSGSGNTIYF.

The chain has TRBV21-1 and TRBJ2-1; the tabulated D call, TRBD2, remains unverified against the DNA. TRBV21-1 is annotated as a pseudogene. The CDR3 totals 14 residues. CDR3 in amino acids: CASSKRGLAAQQFF. The CDR3 nucleotides are TGTGCCAGCAGCAAACGGGGACTAGCGGCTCAGCAGTTCTTC.

This clone is a singleton in its sample. The chain's CDR3 is CASRDSNTGELFF. The CDR3 nucleotides read TGTGCCAGCAGGGACAGCAACACCGGGGAGCTGTTTTTT. This chain uses TRBV2 with TRBJ2-2, with D perhaps matching TRBD1 (6 bases). CDR3 length: 13 residues. V gave up 6 bases and J gave up 2 bases, with 7 bases separating them. From germline, CDR1 is SNHLY and CDR2 FYNNEI.

The chain has TRBV19 and TRBJ2-5; D is unresolved. The V end was cut by 4 bases, the J end by 4 bases, with 13 bases between. Germline V CDR1 and CDR2: LNHDA, SQIVND (reference sequence). The CDR3 consists of 14 residues. The CDR3 protein is CASSTVSGAETQYF. In DNA form, the CDR3 reads TGTGCCAGTAGTACGGTGTCCGGAGCAGAGACCCAGTACTTC.

The chain carries TRBV5-1 and TRBJ2-5, with 14 positions matching TRBD2. CDR1 is SGHRS, CDR2 YFSETQ, per germline. Unmatched junction bases numbered 7, after V lost 5 bases and J lost 4 bases. The CDR3 extends over 16 amino acids. The CDR3 spells CASRVGTSGSTETQYF. The CDR3 DNA reads TGCGCCAGCAGAGTCGGGACTAGCGGGAGTACAGAGACCCAGTACTTC.

The rearrangement uses TRBV6-5 and TRBJ2-1; perhaps TRBD1 as D (6 bases). Germline CDR1 and CDR2: MNHEY and SVGAGI. This CDR3 contains 16 residues. Trimming shortened V by 2 bases and J by 9 bases, and 20 bases separated the two germline ends. The CDR3 protein is CASSYHIPGIGGEQFF. The CDR3 DNA is TGTGCCAGCAGTTACCACATCCCGGGAATAGGGGGTGAGCAGTTCTTC.

The chain uses TRBV5-1 and TRBJ2-5; TRBD1 aligns across 8 bases. There are 14 residues in the CDR3. The ends lost 4 bases at V and 5 bases at J; junction bases unmatched: 7. Germline assignment: CDR1 SGHRS and CDR2 YFSETQ. The CDR3 DNA reads TGCGCCAGCAGCCCGGACAGGGTTTCTGAGACCCAGTACTTC. Residues: CASSPDRVSETQYF.

The genes are TRBV7-2 and TRBJ1-1; D is unresolved. Per germline, CDR1 SGHTA and CDR2 FQGNSA. The CDR3 sequence is 12 residues long. V lost 9 bases to trimming and J lost 2 bases, with 10 bases between them. The CDR3 protein is CASTRQNTEAFF. The CDR3 DNA reads as TGTGCCAGTACAAGACAAAACACTGAAGCTTTCTTT.

This clone has a single count. The J gene is TRBJ2-1, the V gene TRBV18, with TRBD2 matching 14 bases. Per the germline V gene, CDR1 is KGHSH and CDR2 is LQKENI. V gave up 1 base and J gave up 9 bases; unmatched junction bases: 5. This CDR3 spans 16 amino acids. The CDR3 sequence: CASSPQGLAGVSEQFF. CDR3 bases: TGTGCCAGCTCACCACAGGGACTAGCGGGAGTAAGTGAGCAGTTCTTC. Looking up the rest from reference TRBV18 and TRBJ2-1 gives the full variable domain: NAGVMQNPRHLVRRRGQEARLRCSPMKGHSHVYWYRQLPEEGLKFMVYLQKENIIDESGMPKERFSAEFPKEGPSILRIQQVVRGDSAAYFCASSPQGLAGVSEQFFGPGTRLTVL.

The V gene is TRBV27, the J gene TRBJ2-2; 8 nucleotides agree with TRBD2. The CDR3 length is 19 residues. V was clipped by 2 bases and J by 5 bases; unmatched bases: 16. Germline V gene data show CDR1 as MNHEY and CDR2 as SMNVEV (reference sequence). CDR3 residues: CASSLRGRLGVLVTGELFF. CDR3 nucleotide sequence: TGTGCCAGCAGTTTACGCGGGAGGTTAGGTGTTTTAGTTACCGGGGAGCTGTTTTTT.

The count of this clone is one. V and J are TRBV7-9 and TRBJ1-1; 9 nucleotides align to TRBD1. Germline assignment: CDR1 SEHNR and CDR2 FQNEAQ (reference sequence). The CDR3 sequence is 15 residues long. V shed 1 base and J 2 bases; nucleotides not matched to a gene: 2. In DNA form, the CDR3 reads TGTGCCAGCAGCTTAGGACAGGGGGATAACACTGAAGCTTTCTTT. Residues: CASSLGQGDNTEAFF.

V and J are TRBV15 and TRBJ2-7, with TRBD1 identical over 7 bases. Unmatched junction bases numbered 6, after V lost 3 bases and J lost 4 bases. The germline CDR1 and CDR2 sequences are LNHNV and YYDKDF (reference sequence). This CDR3 has 14 amino acids. The CDR3 protein is CATSRGQSLYEQYF. The CDR3 coding sequence is TGTGCCACCAGCAGGGGACAGAGTCTGTACGAGCAGTACTTC.

V is TRBV28 and J is TRBJ1-3; TRBD1 agrees at 11 bases. There are 17 residues in the CDR3. J gave up 6 bases and V 6 bases, and 13 bases lay outside the gene matches. Germline V gene sequence: CDR1 MDHEN, CDR2 SYDVKM. Here the CDR3 DNA reads TGTGCCAGCAGCCTTGTGACCGGGACAGGGGGATTAAACACCATATATTTT. It codes for CASSLVTGTGGLNTIYF.

The chain is built from TRBV11-2 and TRBJ2-2; D perhaps matches TRBD2 (5 bases). The CDR3 loop spans 16 amino acids. Trimming left V 3 bases short and J 1 base short, with 12 bases between. Germline V gene lookup returns CDR1 SGHAT and CDR2 FQNNGV. The CDR3 nucleotides read TGTGCCAGCAGCTTCGGGGTAGCACTGAACACCGGGGAGCTGTTTTTT. This translates into CASSFGVALNTGELFF.

The chain links TRBV18 to TRBJ1-4; tentatively, D is TRBD1 (6 bases). Germline V gene sequence: CDR1 KGHSH, CDR2 LQKENI. V shed 3 bases and J shed 8 bases, with 13 bases lying between them. This CDR3 comprises 14 residues. CDR3 nucleotide sequence: TGTGCCAGCTCACCTACAGGGCTGGGGGAAAAACTGTTTTTT. Amino acids: CASSPTGLGEKLFF.

This sequence joins TRBV18 and TRBJ2-2; 7 bases are a match to TRBD2. The CDR3 spans 16 residues. The J segment lost 2 bases and the V segment lost 3 bases, leaving 6 bases of the junction unmatched. CDR1 is KGHSH and CDR2 is LQKENI in the germline V gene. The DNA of the CDR3 is TGTGCCAGCTCACCCAGACTAGCTAGTAACACCGGGGAGCTGTTTTTT. It is translated as CASSPRLASNTGELFF.

V and J are TRBV5-1 and TRBJ1-5; 9 positions agree with TRBD1. Germline V gene data show CDR1 as SGHRS and CDR2 as YFSETQ. The CDR3 contains 15 residues. The V gene end was trimmed by 5 bases and the J gene end by 3 bases; junction bases not matched to a gene: 6. The CDR3 DNA sequence: TGCGCCAGCAGGAGGACAGGGGAAGACAATCAGCCCCAGCATTTT. This sequence encodes CASRRTGEDNQPQHF.

The rearrangement links TRBV6-1 to TRBJ2-7, with a weak D call TRBD2 (6 bases). CDR1 and CDR2 from the germline V gene are MNHNS and SASEGT. The V gene lost 3 bases and the J gene lost 4 bases, with 16 bases spanning the gap. The CDR3 is made up of 15 amino acids. The DNA for the CDR3 is TGTGCCAGCAGTGAGGCCGGGACTTTGCTTTACGAGCAGTACTTC. Translating gives CASSEAGTLLYEQYF.

This clone has just one count. The V gene is TRBV30, the J gene TRBJ1-4; D is possibly TRBD1 (5 bases). V was clipped by 4 bases and J by 7 bases, with 16 bases between them. The CDR3 contains 14 residues. Germline CDR1 and CDR2: GTSNPN and SVGIG (reference sequence). This chain's CDR3 is CAWTAGKDREKLFF. The CDR3 region has the DNA TGTGCCTGGACCGCAGGGAAAGATCGTGAAAAACTGTTTTTT.

The V call is TRBV5-4, the J call TRBJ2-2, with 11 bases identical to TRBD2. The CDR3 is made up of 18 amino acids. Germline V gene data show CDR1 as SGHNT and CDR2 as YYREEE (reference sequence). V shed 4 bases and J 0 bases; nucleotides not matched to a gene: 8. CDR3: CASSLMTSGNANTGELFF. The CDR3 bases are TGTGCCAGCAGCCTGATGACTAGCGGGAACGCGAACACCGGGGAGCTGTTTTTT.

As concerns this clone: Other DNA sequences within the sample encode an identical CDR3. J is TRBJ1-5 and V is TRBV2; TRBD1 matches at 9 bases. V shed 6 bases, J shed 4 bases, and the junction held 4 bases outside the gene matches. Germline CDR1 and CDR2: SNHLY and FYNNEI. The CDR3 covers 14 residues. CDR3 loop: CASRGTGSNQPQHF. Here the CDR3 DNA reads TGTGCCAGCAGGGGGACAGGGTCGAATCAGCCCCAGCATTTT.

The V call is TRBV19, the J call TRBJ2-1; 8 bases are a match to TRBD2. The CDR3 loop spans 17 amino acids. J lost 4 bases, V lost 7 bases, and 15 bases had no gene match. CDR1 LNHDA and CDR2 SQIVND come from the germline V gene (reference sequence). CDR3 nucleotides: TGTGCCAGTACCAACAGTGGTCGCGGGAGGACGTACAATGAGCAGTTCTTC. Translation gives CASTNSGRGRTYNEQFF.

V and J are TRBV7-6 and TRBJ2-3, with 12 bases aligning to TRBD1. Losses at the gene ends were 5 bases for V and 5 bases for J; bases not matched to a gene: 11. The CDR3 length is 17 residues. Germline CDR1 is SGHVS and CDR2 is FNYEAQ. The CDR3 is CASSHRRDRGPGDTQYF. As DNA, the CDR3 is TGTGCCAGCAGCCACCGACGGGACAGGGGGCCGGGAGATACGCAGTATTTT.